Listed below are T cell receptor beta chains from one sample, sequenced in a study of cytomegalovirus exposure and HLA in healthy donors. Assay used: immunoSEQ multiplex PCR; TCRdb lists only in-frame clones, some missing. The data hold approximately 170,000 clones, with approximately 71% observed a single time. Input material: PBMCs. These TCRs come from a male donor in good health and CMV-seronegative. CDR3s include the opening cysteine and the closing phenylalanine or tryptophan. The D gene is left open where the match is weak. A clone size is listed for some rows: how often the clone was seen (once, few, many), or a class if it is expanded.

CDR3aa: CASSLIGQGRNSPLHF
CDR3nt: TGTGCCAGCAGTTTAATAGGACAGGGTCGGAATTCACCCCTCCACTTT
d_gene: TRBD1
j_gene: TRBJ1-6
v_gene: TRBV28
abundance: NA

CDR3aa: CASSPGLAVSYEQYF
CDR3nt: TGCGCCAGCAGCCCAGGACTAGCGGTCTCCTACGAGCAGTACTTC
d_gene: TRBD2
j_gene: TRBJ2-7
v_gene: TRBV5-1
abundance: NA

CDR3aa: CASSVGASFSGNTIYF
CDR3nt: TGTGCCAGCAGCGTAGGGGCCAGCTTCTCTGGAAACACCATATATTTT
d_gene: NA
j_gene: TRBJ1-3
v_gene: TRBV9
abundance: NA

CDR3aa: CASALREGGFEAFF
CDR3nt: TGTGCCAGTGCACTTAGGGAGGGGGGATTTGAAGCTTTCTTT
d_gene: NA
j_gene: TRBJ1-1
v_gene: TRBV27
abundance: NA

CDR3aa: CASSFTGRGEQYF
CDR3nt: TGCGCCAGCAGCTTTACCGGGCGGGGCGAGCAGTACTTC
d_gene: NA
j_gene: TRBJ2-7
v_gene: TRBV5-1
abundance: NA

CDR3aa: CASHRESSYNEQFF
CDR3nt: TGTGCCAGCCATCGGGAGAGCTCCTACAATGAGCAGTTCTTC
d_gene: NA
j_gene: TRBJ2-1
v_gene: TRBV2
abundance: few

CDR3aa: CASSYGAVNYNEQFF
CDR3nt: TGTGCCAGCAGTTATGGGGCCGTGAATTACAATGAGCAGTTCTTC
d_gene: NA
j_gene: TRBJ2-1
v_gene: TRBV27
abundance: NA

CDR3aa: CASRGWGGNQPQHF
CDR3nt: TGTGCCAGCAGGGGATGGGGAGGCAATCAGCCCCAGCATTTT
d_gene: NA
j_gene: TRBJ1-5
v_gene: TRBV28
abundance: few

CDR3aa: CASSIGGNEKLFF
CDR3nt: TGTGCCAGCAGCATCGGGGGTAATGAAAAACTGTTTTTT
d_gene: NA
j_gene: TRBJ1-4
v_gene: TRBV7-2
abundance: NA

CDR3aa: CAWMTHYEQYF
CDR3nt: TGTGCCTGGATGACTCACTACGAGCAGTACTTC
d_gene: NA
j_gene: TRBJ2-7
v_gene: TRBV30
abundance: NA

CDR3aa: CASSPLAGSTDTQYF
CDR3nt: TGTGCCAGTAGTCCACTAGCGGGGAGCACAGATACGCAGTATTTT
d_gene: TRBD2
j_gene: TRBJ2-3
v_gene: TRBV19
abundance: NA

CDR3aa: CASSSPHRDHEQYF
CDR3nt: TGTGCCAGCAGCTCACCCCACAGGGACCACGAGCAGTACTTC
d_gene: NA
j_gene: TRBJ2-7
v_gene: TRBV6-6
abundance: NA

CDR3aa: CASRHGGLAGETQYF
CDR3nt: TGTGCCAGCAGGCACGGGGGACTAGCGGGAGAGACCCAGTACTTC
d_gene: TRBD2
j_gene: TRBJ2-5
v_gene: TRBV6-5
abundance: once

CDR3aa: CASSLRLEEEQFF
CDR3nt: TGTGCCAGCAGCTTAAGACTAGAGGAAGAGCAGTTCTTC
d_gene: NA
j_gene: TRBJ2-1
v_gene: TRBV7-3
abundance: NA

CDR3aa: CASSLAEAGSYNEQFF
CDR3nt: TGTGCCAGCAGCTTAGCTGAGGCGGGGTCCTACAATGAGCAGTTCTTC
d_gene: NA
j_gene: TRBJ2-1
v_gene: TRBV7-3
abundance: NA

CDR3aa: CASSPGRDNYGYTF
CDR3nt: TGTGCCAGCTCACCAGGACGGGATAACTATGGCTACACCTTC
d_gene: NA
j_gene: TRBJ1-2
v_gene: TRBV18
abundance: NA

CDR3aa: CASSFQGPNTEAFF
CDR3nt: TGTGCCAGCAGCTTTCAGGGTCCGAACACTGAAGCTTTCTTT
d_gene: NA
j_gene: TRBJ1-1
v_gene: TRBV7-8
abundance: NA

CDR3aa: CASSLGDNLATDTQYF
CDR3nt: TGCGCCAGCAGCCTGGGAGACAATCTCGCAACAGATACGCAGTATTTT
d_gene: NA
j_gene: TRBJ2-3
v_gene: TRBV5-1
abundance: NA

CDR3aa: CASTRPGQGSNEQFF
CDR3nt: TGTGCCAGCACCAGGCCCGGACAGGGGAGCAATGAGCAGTTCTTC
d_gene: TRBD1
j_gene: TRBJ2-1
v_gene: TRBV6-1
abundance: NA

CDR3aa: CASSKRTGRVWIGSYNSPLHF
CDR3nt: TGTGCCAGCAGCAAACGCACGGGAAGGGTATGGATAGGCTCCTATAATTCACCCCTCCACTTT
d_gene: NA
j_gene: TRBJ1-6
v_gene: TRBV21-1
abundance: NA

CDR3aa: CASSWGQANTEAFF
CDR3nt: TGTGCCAGCAGCTGGGGACAGGCGAACACTGAAGCTTTCTTT
d_gene: TRBD1
j_gene: TRBJ1-1
v_gene: TRBV27
abundance: once

CDR3aa: CASRRQGAWETQYF
CDR3nt: TGTGCCAGCAGACGACAGGGAGCGTGGGAGACCCAGTACTTC
d_gene: TRBD1
j_gene: TRBJ2-5
v_gene: TRBV6-5
abundance: NA

CDR3aa: CASSQTGGQETQYF
CDR3nt: TGTGCCAGCTCGCAGACAGGGGGCCAAGAGACCCAGTACTTC
d_gene: TRBD1
j_gene: TRBJ2-5
v_gene: TRBV18
abundance: NA

CDR3aa: CASRRIMNTEAFF
CDR3nt: TGTGCCAGTAGGAGGATAATGAACACTGAAGCTTTCTTT
d_gene: NA
j_gene: TRBJ1-1
v_gene: TRBV19
abundance: NA

CDR3aa: CASSEARGGRGLTEAFF
CDR3nt: TGTGCCAGCAGTGAAGCGCGCGGGGGCAGGGGGCTGACTGAAGCTTTCTTT
d_gene: TRBD1
j_gene: TRBJ1-1
v_gene: TRBV2
abundance: NA

CDR3aa: CASSQGLAGGPGETQYF
CDR3nt: TGTGCCAGCAGCCAGGGACTAGCGGGAGGGCCCGGGGAGACCCAGTACTTC
d_gene: TRBD2
j_gene: TRBJ2-5
v_gene: TRBV7-6
abundance: NA